These 21 T cell receptor beta chains were sequenced from one sample in a study of long-term antiretroviral therapy in people with HIV. A v3.0 immunoSEQ assay was performed at survey level. Measured with immunoSEQ multiplex PCR; TCRdb has only the in-frame clones, and not every one. The table has 39,000 or so clones, roughly 80% seen once. This sample comprised unsorted PBMCs, obtained 0.6 years after starting antiretroviral therapy. These receptor sequences come from a man aged 18 to 30 with HIV.

J is TRBJ1-1 and V is TRBV7-9, with D perhaps matching TRBD1 (5 bases). Germline V gene sequence: CDR1 SEHNR, CDR2 FQNEAQ (reference sequence). The CDR3 runs 13 residues. Deletions cut 5 bases from V and 5 bases from J, with 12 bases between. CDR3 amino acids: CASSLGTRTEAFF. CDR3 DNA sequence: TGTGCCAGCAGCCTTGGGACTAGGACTGAAGCTTTCTTT.

This clone has just one count. A junction end diverges from the germline sequence, so it may reflect a read error. The same CDR3 can be traced to other DNA sequences in this sample. The chain combines TRBV7-9 with TRBJ2-7, with D possibly being TRBD2 (6 bases). This CDR3 region has 13 residues. CDR1 is SEHNR and CDR2 is FQNEAQ in the germline V gene (reference sequence). This CDR3 reads CASSFGGNYEQYF. The CDR3, as DNA: TGTGCCAGCAGCTTCGGCGGGAACTACGAGCAGTACTTT.

The V gene is TRBV27, the J gene TRBJ2-7, with a weak D call TRBD1 (5 bases). Trimming removed 5 bases from V and 3 bases from J, with 8 bases in between. Per the germline V gene, CDR1 is MNHEY and CDR2 is SMNVEV (reference sequence). The CDR3 extends over 12 amino acids. CDR3 region: CASSTGYYEQYF. In DNA, the CDR3 is TGTGCCAGCAGTACAGGTTACTACGAGCAGTACTTC.

CDR3 DNA: TGCAGCGTTGAGACCCCAGTAAACTATGGCTACACCTTC. Amino acids: CSVETPVNYGYTF. This sequence joins TRBV29-1 and TRBJ1-2; D not resolved. Germline V gene data show CDR1 as SQVTM and CDR2 as ANQGSEA. V was cut by 3 bases and J by 2 bases, with 10 bases left in between. The length of the CDR3 is 13 residues.

The genes are TRBV7-9 and TRBJ1-3; tentative D call: TRBD1 (6 bases). V lost 2 bases to trimming and J lost 0 bases, with 14 bases between them. Germline CDR1 and CDR2: SEHNR and FQNEAQ (reference sequence). The CDR3 covers 17 residues. This chain's CDR3 is CASSLPGHLPSGNTIYF. CDR3 nucleotides: TGTGCCAGCAGCTTACCGGGACACTTGCCCTCTGGAAACACCATATATTTT.

The chain employs TRBV18 and TRBJ1-1; D gene uncertain. The CDR3 is 15 amino acids. CDR1 KGHSH and CDR2 LQKENI come from the germline V gene. The ends were cut back, 2 bases at V and 0 bases at J, with 10 bases in the middle. This chain's CDR3 is CASSPTPGMNTEAFF. The CDR3 region has the DNA TGTGCCAGCTCACCAACGCCGGGGATGAACACTGAAGCTTTCTTT.

V gene TRBV19 combines with J gene TRBJ2-5; unclear D gene. Germline V lookup: CDR1 LNHDA, CDR2 SQIVND (reference sequence). Trimming removed 3 bases at V and 1 base at J, with 3 bases between. The CDR3 totals 12 residues. The CDR3 DNA reads as TGTGCCAGTAGTATCGCCCAAGAGACCCAGTACTTC. Translating it yields CASSIAQETQYF. Full variable domain (remainder filled in from reference TRBV19 and TRBJ2-5): DGGITQSPKYLFRKEGQNVTLSCEQNLNHDAMYWYRQDPGQGLRLIYYSQIVNDFQKGDIAEGYSVSREKKESFPLTVTSAQKNPTAFYLCASSIAQETQYFGPGTRLLVL.

The chain recombines TRBV19 with TRBJ1-3; D perhaps matches TRBD1 (6 bases). CDR1 and CDR2 from the germline V gene are LNHDA and SQIVND (reference sequence). With 1 base removed from V and 2 bases from J, the gap between germline ends came to 9 bases. CDR3 length: 15 residues. CDR3: CASSIAGAPGNTIYF. CDR3 nucleotide sequence: TGTGCCAGTAGTATAGCGGGGGCGCCTGGAAACACCATATATTTT.

The V call is TRBV18, the J call TRBJ2-1; D is unresolved. Trimming stripped 3 bases from V and 10 bases from J, with 16 bases between. The germline gives CDR1 KGHSH, CDR2 LQKENI. The CDR3 spans 14 residues. Here the CDR3 DNA reads TGTGCCAGCTCACCCAATACTGAGTTGTGGGAGCAGTTCTTC. It translates to CASSPNTELWEQFF.

The V and J genes are TRBV4-3 and TRBJ2-1, with TRBD2 matching 7 bases. Germline trimming cut 4 bases from V and 6 bases from J; bases unmatched to any gene: 6. The CDR3 has 14 amino acids. The germline CDR1 and CDR2 sequences are LGHNA and YSLEER. The CDR3 reads CASSRGLGANEQFF. CDR3 sequence (DNA): TGCGCCAGCAGCCGCGGACTAGGGGCCAATGAGCAGTTCTTC.

V is TRBV18 and J is TRBJ2-1; the match to TRBD2 covers 13 bases. The CDR3 totals 17 residues. Germline-derived CDR1 and CDR2 are KGHSH and LQKENI. V gave up 2 bases and J gave up 5 bases; unmatched junction bases: 6. The CDR3 protein is CASSPDLGTSGNNEQFF. CDR3 nucleotides: TGTGCCAGCTCACCAGACCTTGGGACTAGCGGGAACAATGAGCAGTTCTTC.

Written as DNA, the CDR3 is TGCGCCAGCTACAAGCAGGGGGTCACAGATACGCAGTATTTT. Translation: CASYKQGVTDTQYF. This sequence joins TRBV5-1 and TRBJ2-3; 7 nucleotides match TRBD1. The ends lost 7 bases at V and 2 bases at J; junction bases unmatched: 7. Per germline, CDR1 SGHRS and CDR2 YFSETQ. CDR3 length: 14 residues.

The J gene is TRBJ1-2, the V gene TRBV5-1; D gene ambiguous. Germline CDR1 reads SGHRS; CDR2 reads YFSETQ. Trimming shortened V by 7 bases and J by 6 bases, and 19 bases separated the two germline ends. The CDR3 is made up of 14 amino acids. The CDR3 is CASSLDQVIDGYTF. The CDR3 coding sequence is TGCGCCAGCTCCTTGGACCAGGTGATAGATGGCTACACCTTC.

This chain uses TRBV19 with TRBJ1-2; D might be TRBD1 (5 bases). Germline V gives CDR1 LNHDA, CDR2 SQIVND (reference sequence). The V gene lost 5 bases and the J gene lost 2 bases, with 12 bases spanning the gap. The CDR3 sequence is 14 residues long. Here the CDR3 reads CASSRTGGNYGYTF. The DNA for the CDR3 is TGTGCCAGTAGTCGAACAGGAGGAAACTATGGCTACACCTTC.

The V and J genes are TRBV28 and TRBJ2-1; D gene unclear. This CDR3 has 15 residues. Germline V gene lookup returns CDR1 MDHEN and CDR2 SYDVKM. V lost 7 bases to trimming and J lost 0 bases, with 13 bases between them. The CDR3 is CASNMERLSYNEQFF. As DNA, the CDR3 is TGTGCCAGCAATATGGAACGGCTCTCCTACAATGAGCAGTTCTTC.

This clone has just a few counts. The rearrangement joins TRBV30 to TRBJ2-6; no clear D. Trimming took off 3 bases at V and 0 bases at J, with 9 bases between the two ends. The germline CDR1 and CDR2 sequences are GTSNPN and SVGIG (reference sequence). CDR3 length: 15 amino acids. CDR3 bases: TGTGCCTGGAGATTTGGGTTCTCTGGGGCCAACGTCCTGACTTTC. This encodes CAWRFGFSGANVLTF.

This chain connects TRBV6-1 to TRBJ2-2, with 7 bases fitting TRBD1. This CDR3 is built from 17 residues. CDR1 is MNHNS and CDR2 is SASEGT in the germline V gene. J was trimmed by 1 base and V by 4 bases; bases with no gene match: 9. This CDR3 reads CASSGRDRAGNTGELFF. The CDR3 bases are TGTGCCAGCAGTGGGCGAGACAGGGCCGGGAACACCGGGGAGCTGTTTTTT.

The J gene is TRBJ2-3, the V gene TRBV28; D is uncertain. V was cut by 6 bases and J by 4 bases, with 17 bases left in between. The germline V gene has CDR1 MDHEN and CDR2 SYDVKM. CDR3 length: 15 residues. This chain's CDR3 is CASSATGRRSDTQYF. DNA for the CDR3: TGTGCCAGCAGCGCAACGGGCCGTAGGTCAGATACGCAGTATTTT.

Of note for this clone: A junction boundary mismatches the germline segment, possibly from a read error. The V call is TRBV7-7, the J call TRBJ2-6; no clear D gene. Germline CDR1 is SSHAT and CDR2 is FNYEAQ (reference sequence). The CDR3 runs to 16 residues. CDR3 nucleotides: TGTGCTAGCAGTCCCGGGCCAACGCCTGGGGCCAACGTCCTGACTTTC. It codes for CASSPGPTPGANVLTF.

This clone was counted between two and nine times. The chain is built from TRBV18 and TRBJ2-7; 7 nucleotides match TRBD1. This CDR3 comprises 15 residues. Per the germline V gene, CDR1 is KGHSH and CDR2 is LQKENI. V gave up 5 bases and J gave up 0 bases; unmatched junction bases: 7. Here the CDR3 reads CASSGSGQDSYEQYF. The CDR3 nucleotides are TGTGCCAGCTCAGGGTCTGGACAGGACTCCTACGAGCAGTACTTC.

The gene calls are TRBV27 and TRBJ1-4, with D uncertain. From germline, CDR1 is MNHEY and CDR2 SMNVEV (reference sequence). The CDR3 extends over 14 amino acids. Trimming shortened V by 6 bases and J by 7 bases, and 15 bases separated the two germline ends. The CDR3 is CASRSRPAGEKLFF. CDR3 nucleotide sequence: TGTGCCAGCAGGTCGCGTCCGGCGGGTGAAAAACTGTTTTTT.